A single TCR beta chain is shown here with its context. V was clipped by 5 bases and J by 6 bases, with 14 bases between them. The CDR3 sequence is 14 residues long. Germline loops: CDR1 LNHDA, CDR2 SQIVND (reference sequence). Only in-frame clones appear in the TCRdb table, and some are missing; sequencing was by immunoSEQ multiplex PCR. The sample has roughly 2.6 million clones; roughly 92% are singletons. These data originate in a study of shared clonotypes between healthy human individuals. The wider study: Three plates each covered CD4 naive and memory; CD8 naive two, CD8 memory one.

The sequence came from a man younger than 30 in good health. The chain is built from TRBV19 and TRBJ1-5, with a tentative D call TRBD1 (5 bases). Sequenced: naive CD4+ T cells sorted from blood. Indicated subset: CD45RA+ positively selected. The CDR3 sequence: CASSDTSGVQPQHF. The CDR3 region has the DNA TGTGCCAGTAGTGACACATCGGGGGTTCAGCCCCAGCATTTT.